Listed here is a single T cell receptor (beta chain). V lost 2 bases to trimming and J lost 7 bases, with 17 bases between them. CDR1 is KGHSH, CDR2 LQKENI, per germline. CDR3 length equals 15 residues. These data are taken from a study of blood T cell repertoires in COVID-19. Turning to the study itself: The samples span acute and convalescent COVID-19 from the United States, Italy and Spain.

Sequencing used immunoSEQ multiplex PCR; TCRdb keeps in-frame clones, though not all of them. The table includes 180,000 or so clones, approximately 80% detected once. This chain links TRBV18 with TRBJ1-2; D gene uncertain. This TCR derives from an older woman who had recovered from COVID-19. The sample consisted of PBMCs or T cells enriched from blood (not recorded which). The CDR3 here is CASSPGVGGDLGYTF. The CDR3 region has the DNA TGTGCCAGCTCACCAGGCGTCGGCGGGGATCTTGGCTACACCTTC.